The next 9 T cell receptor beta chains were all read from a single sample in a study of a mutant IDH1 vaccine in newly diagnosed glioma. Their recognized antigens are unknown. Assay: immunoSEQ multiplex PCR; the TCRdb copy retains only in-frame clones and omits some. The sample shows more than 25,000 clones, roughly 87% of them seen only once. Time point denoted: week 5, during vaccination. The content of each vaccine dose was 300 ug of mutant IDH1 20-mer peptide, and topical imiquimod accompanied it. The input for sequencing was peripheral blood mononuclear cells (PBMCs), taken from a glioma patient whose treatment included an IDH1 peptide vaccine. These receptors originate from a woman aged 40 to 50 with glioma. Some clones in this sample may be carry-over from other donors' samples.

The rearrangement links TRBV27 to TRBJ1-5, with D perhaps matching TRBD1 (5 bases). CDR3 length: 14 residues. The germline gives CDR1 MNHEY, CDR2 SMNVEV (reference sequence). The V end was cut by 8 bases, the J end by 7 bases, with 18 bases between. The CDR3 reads CASGRGGSGQPQHF. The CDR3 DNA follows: TGTGCCAGCGGTCGGGGGGGTTCGGGACAGCCCCAGCATTTT.

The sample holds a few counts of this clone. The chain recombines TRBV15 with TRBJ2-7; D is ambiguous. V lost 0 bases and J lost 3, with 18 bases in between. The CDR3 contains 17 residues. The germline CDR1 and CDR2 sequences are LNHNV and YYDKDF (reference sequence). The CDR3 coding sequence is TGTGCCACCAGCAGAGATAGTGGGTCCTACACCTACTACGAGCAGTACTTC. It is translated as CATSRDSGSYTYYEQYF.

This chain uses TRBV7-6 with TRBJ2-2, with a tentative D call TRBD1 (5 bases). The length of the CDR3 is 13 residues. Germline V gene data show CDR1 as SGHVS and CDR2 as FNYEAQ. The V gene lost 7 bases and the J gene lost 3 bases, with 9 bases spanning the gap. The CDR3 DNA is TGTGCCAGCATCGTAGGGGACACCGGGGAGCTGTTTTTT. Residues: CASIVGDTGELFF.

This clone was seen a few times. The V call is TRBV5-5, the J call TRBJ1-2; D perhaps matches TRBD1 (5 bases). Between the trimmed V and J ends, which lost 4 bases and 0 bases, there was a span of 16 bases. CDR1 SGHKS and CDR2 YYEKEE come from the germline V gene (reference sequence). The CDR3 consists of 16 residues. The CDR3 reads CASSPADRRPNYGYTF. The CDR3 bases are TGTGCCAGCAGCCCCGCAGACAGACGCCCTAACTATGGCTACACCTTC.

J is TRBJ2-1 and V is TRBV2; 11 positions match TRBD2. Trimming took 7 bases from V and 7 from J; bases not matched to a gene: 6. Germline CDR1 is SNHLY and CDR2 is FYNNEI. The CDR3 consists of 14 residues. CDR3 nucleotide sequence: TGTGCCAGCACGACTAGCGGGGCAGGGAATGAGCAGTTCTTC. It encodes CASTTSGAGNEQFF.

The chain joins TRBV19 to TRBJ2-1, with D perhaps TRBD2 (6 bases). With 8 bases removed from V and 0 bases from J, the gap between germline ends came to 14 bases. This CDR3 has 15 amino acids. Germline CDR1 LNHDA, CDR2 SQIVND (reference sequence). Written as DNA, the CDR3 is TGTGCCAGTTCTAACCGCGGGACCTCCTACAATGAGCAGTTCTTC. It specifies CASSNRGTSYNEQFF. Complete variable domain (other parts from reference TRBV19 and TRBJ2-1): DGGITQSPKYLFRKEGQNVTLSCEQNLNHDAMYWYRQDPGQGLRLIYYSQIVNDFQKGDIAEGYSVSREKKESFPLTVTSAQKNPTAFYLCASSNRGTSYNEQFFGPGTRLTVL.

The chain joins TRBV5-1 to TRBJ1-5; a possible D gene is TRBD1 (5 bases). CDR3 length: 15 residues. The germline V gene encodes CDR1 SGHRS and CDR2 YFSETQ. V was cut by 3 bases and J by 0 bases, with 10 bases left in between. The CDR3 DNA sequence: TGCGCCAGCAGCTCCGAGACAGATAGCAATCAGCCCCAGCATTTT. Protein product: CASSSETDSNQPQHF.

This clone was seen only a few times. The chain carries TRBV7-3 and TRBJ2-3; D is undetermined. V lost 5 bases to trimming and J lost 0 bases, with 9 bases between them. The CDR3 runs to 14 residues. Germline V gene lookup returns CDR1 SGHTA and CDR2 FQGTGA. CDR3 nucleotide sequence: TGTGCCAGCAGCCCCTTCCCTAGCACAGATACGCAGTATTTT. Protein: CASSPFPSTDTQYF. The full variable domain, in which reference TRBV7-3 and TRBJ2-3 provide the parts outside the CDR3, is GAGVSQTPSNKVTEKGKYVELRCDPISGHTALYWYRQSLGQGPEFLIYFQGTGAADDSGLPNDRFFAVRPEGSVSTLKIQRTERGDSAVYLCASSPFPSTDTQYFGPGTRLTVL.

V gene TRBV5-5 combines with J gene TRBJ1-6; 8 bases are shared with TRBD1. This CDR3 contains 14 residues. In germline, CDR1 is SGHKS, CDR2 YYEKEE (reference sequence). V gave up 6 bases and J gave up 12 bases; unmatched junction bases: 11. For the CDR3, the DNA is TGTGCCAGCAACTCGATCGGACAGGGCAAACCCCTCCACTTT. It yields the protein CASNSIGQGKPLHF.